This T cell receptor (beta chain) was found in a study of OX40 agonist ivuxolimab in advanced cancers. Notes on the study in general: The study observed clonal expansion of CD4+ and CD8+ blood T cells by week 6 at 0.1 to 3.0 mg/kg.

For this clone: The antigen remains undetermined.

Clones were sequenced by immunoSEQ multiplex PCR, and TCRdb holds only the in-frame ones, with some missing. The sample lists tens of thousands of clones; around 93% were seen once. CDR3 size: 12 residues. Germline V gives CDR1 SGHDT, CDR2 YYEEEE. V was cut by 4 bases and J by 3 bases, with 8 bases left in between. Autoimmune disease history or systemic immunosuppression was exclusionary. Sequenced here: CD4+ or CD8+ T cells sorted from blood, sampled in a trial of the OX40 agonist ivuxolimab. The rearrangement joins TRBV5-6 to TRBJ2-7; no clear D gene. The TCR comes from an adult with an advanced solid tumor such as melanoma, head and neck, liver or kidney cancer. This CDR3 reads CASSPGGYEQYF. The CDR3, as DNA: TGTGCCAGCAGCCCCGGTGGCTACGAGCAGTACTTC.